Sequencing of this T cell receptor (beta chain) was carried out in a study of cytomegalovirus exposure and HLA in healthy donors. In the PCR, 60 Vbeta and 13 Jbeta primers were used. Using immunoSEQ multiplex PCR, the repertoire was profiled, and TCRdb retains in-frame clones only, with some absent. Its listing shows some 120,000 clones. CDR3 length: 17 amino acids. Trimming removed 2 bases from V and 2 bases from J; junction bases left unmatched: 6. CDR1 and CDR2 from the germline V gene are SGHTA and FQGNSA. The sequence was obtained from a man between 40 and 49 years old in good health and CMV-seronegative. The V gene is TRBV7-2, the J gene TRBJ2-2; 9 bases map to TRBD2. The source material was PBMCs. The DNA for the CDR3 is TGTGCCAGCAGCTTATCCGCGACTAGCGGCAACACCGGGGAGCTGTTTTTT. Translating it yields CASSLSATSGNTGELFF.